The rows below give T cell receptor beta chains drawn from one sample of a study of patients and donors after allogeneic stem cell transplantation. From the RT-PCR reads, TCRdb called clonotypes with MiXCR, one entry per CDR3 protein. Of over 400,000 distinct CDR3 sequences listed, roughly 17% are singletons. Sequenced material: blood, either unsorted or a sorted T cell fraction (not recorded which). These receptors came from a human donor who was either an allogeneic HSCT recipient or a stem cell or donor lymphocyte infusion donor (not recorded which). It is not recorded whose cells these are; they may come from a transplant donor. Both conserved end residues are part of each CDR3. Fields, in order: clone size, D gene, V gene, J gene, CDR3 protein, CDR3 DNA. A D gene is named only where the DNA matches it firmly. Expanded clones get a size class; other rows say once, few or many, or leave the size out.

>-|-|TRBV6-1|TRBJ1-2
CASSRRENYGYTF
TGTGCCAGCAGTCGCAGGGAGAACTATGGCTACACCTTC
>-|-|TRBV9|TRBJ1-5
CASSVGGRRGQPQHF
TGTGCCAGCAGCGTAGGGGGACGGAGAGGCCAGCCCCAGCATTTT
>few|TRBD2|TRBV20-1|TRBJ2-1
CSARGASGRSSYNEQFF
TGCAGTGCTAGAGGGGCTAGCGGGAGAAGCTCCTACAATGAGCAGTTCTTC
>few|-|TRBV7-3|TRBJ2-5
CASSLSLQETQYF
TGTGCCAGCAGCTTATCCCTTCAAGAGACCCAGTACTTC
>-|TRBD1|TRBV19|TRBJ2-1
CASIASGTDYNEQFF
TGTGCCAGTATCGCTTCCGGGACAGATTACAATGAGCAGTTCTTC
>-|-|TRBV7-2|TRBJ2-7
CASSNYEQYF
TGTGCCAGCAGCAACTACGAGCAGTACTTC
>few|TRBD2|TRBV10-3|TRBJ2-1
CAISKTRGVAAYNEQFF
TGTGCCATCAGTAAAACCCGGGGGGTAGCGGCCTACAATGAGCAGTTCTTC
>-|-|TRBV3-1|TRBJ2-6
CASSQDKGSGANVLTF
TGTGCCAGCAGCCAAGATAAGGGCTCTGGGGCCAACGTCCTGACTTTC
>many|TRBD1|TRBV12-3/TRBV12-4|TRBJ2-2
CASSPDRVQGTGELFF
TGTGCCAGCAGCCCCGACAGGGTGCAGGGCACCGGGGAGCTGTTTTTT
>few|TRBD1|TRBV24-1|TRBJ2-5
CATSEPGQGQETQYF
TGTGCCACCAGTGAACCGGGACAGGGACAAGAGACCCAGTACTTC
>-|-|TRBV9|TRBJ2-7
CASSVGQHYEQYF
TGTGCCAGCAGCGTAGGACAGCACTACGAGCAGTACTTC
>-|-|TRBV6-2/TRBV6-3|TRBJ1-6
CASSYFRLENSPLHF
TGTGCCAGCAGTTACTTTCGACTCGAGAATTCACCCCTCCACTTT
>-|-|TRBV4-1|TRBJ2-5
CASSQAPVETQYF
TGCGCCAGCAGCCAAGCCCCGGTTGAGACCCAGTACTTC
>few|-|TRBV30|TRBJ1-5
CAWRGKNRNQPQHF
TGTGCCTGGAGGGGGAAGAACAGGAATCAGCCCCAGCATTTT